Below, 17 T cell receptor beta chains from the same sample are listed, as sequenced in a study of vaccination effects on CD4 cells after COVID-19. The repertoire was sequenced with immunoSEQ multiplex PCR; TCRdb's copy has only in-frame clones and lacks some. Of about 66,000 clones in the sample, 70% to 80% are singletons; the top ten hold about 2.5%. Researchers isolated CD4+ T cells once roughly nine days of culture had elapsed. Participants each got two BNT162b2 or mRNA-1273 vaccine doses. Their target antigens are unknown. Sequencing was performed on CD4+ T cells from PBMCs cultured without peptide, taken after COVID-19 vaccination. Every receptor here comes from a human donor who received a COVID-19 vaccine.

The chain couples TRBV6-2 or TRBV6-3 to TRBJ1-6; D perhaps matches TRBD1 (6 bases). Trimming cost V 5 bases and J 7 bases, with 21 bases left between them. This CDR3 region has 17 residues. CDR1 is MNHEY and CDR2 is SVGEGT in the germline V gene. The CDR3 nucleotides are TGTGCCAGCAGTACCCCTTCCACGGCAGGGGCGAATTCACCCCTCCACTTT. Translated: CASSTPSTAGANSPLHF.

V gene TRBV19 combines with J gene TRBJ1-5, with D unresolved. Germline V CDR1 and CDR2: LNHDA, SQIVND (reference sequence). Trimming pared 1 base from V and 4 bases from J, leaving 11 bases between. There are 15 residues in the CDR3. CDR3 bases: TGTGCCAGTAGTATAGCTCACTTTGGAAATCAGCCCCAGCATTTT. Translated: CASSIAHFGNQPQHF.

J is TRBJ1-6 and V is TRBV19, with a weak D call TRBD1 (5 bases). Germline V gene lookup returns CDR1 LNHDA and CDR2 SQIVND (reference sequence). The V end was cut by 11 bases, the J end by 5 bases, with 13 bases between. The CDR3 extends over 13 amino acids. CDR3 nucleotides: TGTGCCTGTCAGGGATTCGATAATTCACCCCTCCACTTT. Translation gives CACQGFDNSPLHF.

The chain links TRBV9 to TRBJ2-6; D call uncertain. The V end lost 3 bases, the J end lost 7 bases, and 11 bases lay between the germline ends. The germline V gene has CDR1 SGDLS and CDR2 YYNGEE. The CDR3 length is 14 residues. The CDR3 sequence: CASSDRRSANVLTF. For the CDR3, the DNA is TGTGCCAGCAGCGATCGCAGGAGCGCCAACGTCCTGACTTTC.

The rearrangement links TRBV19 to TRBJ2-1; 10 bases line up with TRBD1. The CDR3 consists of 15 residues. V dropped 2 bases and J dropped 8; count of bases not matched to a gene: 6. Per germline, CDR1 LNHDA and CDR2 SQIVND (reference sequence). Written as DNA, the CDR3 is TGTGCCAGTAGTATAACGGGACAGGGGAATTATGAGCAGTTCTTC. This codes for CASSITGQGNYEQFF.

The chain combines TRBV5-1 with TRBJ1-1; the D gene is possibly TRBD1 (5 bases). Looked up from germline, CDR1 is SGHRS and CDR2 is YFSETQ. V was clipped by 4 bases and J by 1 base, with 11 bases between them. The CDR3 covers 14 residues. The CDR3 protein is CASSGGRENTEAFF. CDR3 DNA sequence: TGCGCCAGCAGCGGGGGACGGGAGAACACTGAAGCTTTCTTT.

CDR3 coding DNA: TGCGCCAGCAGCTTGGCCCCGGGACAGTGGTTCTTC. Its protein is CASSLAPGQWFF. The chain combines TRBV5-1 with TRBJ2-1; TRBD1 matches 7 bases. CDR3 length: 12 residues. V was pared by 0 bases and J by 15 bases, with 6 bases of the junction left unmatched. Germline values: CDR1 SGHRS, CDR2 YFSETQ.

This clone has more than one count but fewer than ten. The gene calls are TRBV2 and TRBJ2-7, with D maybe TRBD1 (5 bases). V was clipped by 5 bases and J by 2 bases, with 10 bases between them. The CDR3 contains 13 residues. The germline gives CDR1 SNHLY, CDR2 FYNNEI. CDR3 sequence reads: CASSLGRAYEQYV. For the CDR3, the DNA is TGTGCCAGCAGTTTAGGCAGGGCCTACGAGCAGTACGTC.

V usage is TRBV5-1 and J usage is TRBJ2-5, with a possible D match to TRBD2 (6 bases). CDR1 is SGHRS, CDR2 YFSETQ, per germline. The CDR3 is 15 residues long. V lost 0 bases and J 5 bases, leaving 14 bases between the germline ends. The CDR3, as DNA: TGCGCCAGCAGCTTGGCCTTGGGGGGTGGCGAGACCCAGTACTTC. Translating it yields CASSLALGGGETQYF.

The V call is TRBV5-1, the J call TRBJ1-2; no clear D gene. This CDR3 spans 14 amino acids. Trimming stripped 0 bases from V and 4 bases from J, with 10 bases between. The germline V gene encodes CDR1 SGHRS and CDR2 YFSETQ. CDR3 protein: CASSLGSPTYGYTF. The CDR3 coding sequence is TGCGCCAGCAGCTTGGGTTCGCCCACCTATGGCTACACCTTC.

The V call is TRBV5-5, the J call TRBJ1-1; no clear D gene. Germline assignment: CDR1 SGHKS and CDR2 YYEKEE (reference sequence). Deletions cut 4 bases from V and 4 bases from J, with 14 bases between. The CDR3 spans 14 residues. CDR3 amino acids: CASSLLAGGTEAFF. The DNA of the CDR3 is TGTGCCAGCAGCCTTCTAGCCGGAGGCACTGAAGCTTTCTTT. Full variable domain (outside the CDR3, taken from reference TRBV5-5 and TRBJ1-1): DAGVTQSPTHLIKTRGQQVTLRCSPISGHKSVSWYQQVLGQGPQFIFQYYEKEERGRGNFPDRFSARQFPNYSSELNVNALLLGDSALYLCASSLLAGGTEAFFGQGTRLTVV.

The rearrangement joins TRBV6-1 to TRBJ2-1, with no clear D. From germline, CDR1 is MNHNS and CDR2 SASEGT. The CDR3 has 15 amino acids. The V and J ends lost 3 bases and 2 bases respectively, with 11 bases between them. CDR3: CASSDLGGPYNEQFF. The DNA for the CDR3 is TGTGCCAGCAGTGACCTCGGCGGCCCCTACAATGAGCAGTTCTTC.

CDR3 DNA: TGCGCCAGCAGCTTGGCCGGAATCACCGGGGAGCTGTTTTTT. Translating gives CASSLAGITGELFF. The genes are TRBV5-1 and TRBJ2-2; no clear D. V was pared by 0 bases and J by 4 bases, with 7 bases between. The CDR3 is 14 residues long. Germline V gene lookup returns CDR1 SGHRS and CDR2 YFSETQ.

Note on this clone: An end of the junction does not agree with germline; a read error may underlie this. The rearrangement links TRBV10-1 to TRBJ2-2; maybe TRBD2 (7 bases). This CDR3 is 17 amino acids long. Germline V gene sequence: CDR1 WNHNN, CDR2 SYGVQD (reference sequence). Written as DNA, the CDR3 is TGCGCCAGCACTGAGAGTAGCGAGGGGGGGAGCACCGGGGAGCTGTTTTTT. It yields the protein CASTESSEGGSTGELFF.

The V gene is TRBV6-5, the J gene TRBJ2-1; TRBD1 or TRBD2 may be the D gene (5 bases each). The CDR3 sequence is 14 residues long. Trimming shortened V by 6 bases and J by 5 bases, and 14 bases separated the two germline ends. Germline V gene sequence: CDR1 MNHEY, CDR2 SVGAGI. CDR3 in amino acids: CASSPGRRNNEQFF. The CDR3 region has the DNA TGTGCCAGCAGCCCGGGACGGAGGAACAATGAGCAGTTCTTC.

Only a few counts were recorded for this clone. The chain employs TRBV2 and TRBJ1-2; D not certain. The V end was cut by 8 bases, the J end by 7 bases, with 17 bases between. This CDR3 has 13 residues. Germline assignment: CDR1 SNHLY and CDR2 FYNNEI. The chain's CDR3 is CASGPSGDSGYTF. The CDR3 DNA reads as TGTGCCAGCGGGCCTTCTGGAGACTCTGGCTACACCTTC.

The chain links TRBV5-1 to TRBJ1-1; the D gene is possibly TRBD1 (6 bases). CDR3 length equals 16 residues. Germline V gene lookup returns CDR1 SGHRS and CDR2 YFSETQ. The ends were cut back, 0 bases at V and 1 base at J, with 13 bases in the middle. This CDR3 reads CASSLVAGAGNTEAFF. The CDR3 bases are TGCGCCAGCAGCTTGGTGGCAGGGGCTGGGAACACTGAAGCTTTCTTT.